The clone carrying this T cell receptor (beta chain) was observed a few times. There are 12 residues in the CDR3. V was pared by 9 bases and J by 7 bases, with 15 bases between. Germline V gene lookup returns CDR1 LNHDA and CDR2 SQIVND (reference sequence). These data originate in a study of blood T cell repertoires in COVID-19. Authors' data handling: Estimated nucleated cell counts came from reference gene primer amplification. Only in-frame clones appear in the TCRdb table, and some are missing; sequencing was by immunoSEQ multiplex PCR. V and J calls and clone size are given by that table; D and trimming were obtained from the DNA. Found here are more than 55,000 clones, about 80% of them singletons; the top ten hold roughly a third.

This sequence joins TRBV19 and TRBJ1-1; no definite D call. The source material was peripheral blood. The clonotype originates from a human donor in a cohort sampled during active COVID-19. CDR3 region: CASAGASGEAFF. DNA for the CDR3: TGTGCCAGCGCCGGCGCCTCAGGTGAAGCTTTCTTT.